This TCR beta chain was sequenced during a study of monozygotic twins with cystic fibrosis. Study in general: With roughly 16 PCR cycles, barcoded libraries came from 2.5 to 3.5 micrograms of fragmented DNA. Study-wide findings and caveats: Age, concordance and disease severity did not associate with shared CDR3 numbers. Nucleotide-identical clonotype sharing was significantly higher within monozygotic CF twin pairs than between unrelated CF individuals. In 13 of 16 pairs, V gene usage was closest to the co-twin's.

The protocol was immunoSEQ multiplex PCR, while the TCRdb copy is restricted to in-frame clones and leaves out a portion. Of nearly 25,000 clones detected, about 91% appear once; the ten largest clones hold 0.25% to 0.35%. A remark on this clone: Antigen specificity is unknown.

The receptor was isolated from a girl aged 2 to 10 with cystic fibrosis. Sample: blood.

For the CDR3, the DNA is TGCGCCAGCAGACTCCTTACAGGGGCGGCGGACTATGGCTACACCTTC. It encodes CASRLLTGAADYGYTF. The chain has TRBV5-1 and TRBJ1-2; 7 bases map to TRBD1. V shed 5 bases and J 3 bases; nucleotides not matched to a gene: 13. Germline V gene data show CDR1 as SGHRS and CDR2 as YFSETQ. This CDR3 region has 16 residues.